This T cell receptor beta chain was identified during a study of T cells in Graves' hyperthyroidism and ophthalmopathy. This clonotype was detected ten times or more. The patients, who ranged from 18 to 65 in age, presented with newly diagnosed hyperthyroidism lasting under 2 months. Diagnoses rested on clinical symptoms, serum thyroxine and TRAb, thyroid ultrasound and orbital computed tomography. Between the trimmed V and J ends, which lost 9 bases and 0 bases, there was a span of 19 bases. This CDR3 contains 16 residues. Germline V gene sequence: CDR1 LNHDA, CDR2 SQIVND (reference sequence). The source material, RNA transcripts, was used to amplify TCR beta CDR3 regions. Carried out on the TCR CDR3, a first-round RT-PCR used the HTBI primer set. TCRdb called the multiplex PCR reads again in MiXCR, with one record for every CDR3 protein. Counted here are over 200,000 distinct CDR3 sequences, 17% occurring once; the ten biggest clones make up roughly 50%.

The sequence derives from a man aged 45 to 65 with Graves' hyperthyroidism. Sequenced sample: blood. The J gene is TRBJ2-3, the V gene TRBV19; TRBD2 is a possible D gene (6 bases). The CDR3 nucleotides are TGTGCCAGCACAGCGGGTACAGCCTCTAGCACAGATACGCAGTATTTT. As protein: CASTAGTASSTDTQYF. The whole variable domain, remainder taken from reference TRBV19 and TRBJ2-3, is DGGITQSPKYLFRKEGQNVTLSCEQNLNHDAMYWYRQDPGQGLRLIYYSQIVNDFQKGDIAEGYSVSREKKESFPLTVTSAQKNPTAFYLCASTAGTASSTDTQYFGPGTRLTVL.